This TCR beta chain is from a study of identical twins. The study's findings and limits: Among beta out-of-frame sequences, excess sharing between twins appeared weaker. Modelling underestimated the level of out-of-frame TCR alpha sharing observed in monozygotic twins.

As regards this clonotype: Its antigen is unknown.

Healthy Caucasians supplied all donations. TCRdb redid the calling of the 5' RACE reads with MiXCR, one entry per CDR3 protein. The profile shows approximately 700,000 distinct CDR3 sequences, roughly 6% of them singletons. V lost 3 bases to trimming and J lost 5 bases; unmatched junction nucleotides: 8. The CDR3 is 15 residues long. Germline CDR1 SGHRS, CDR2 YFSETQ. The sequence was collected from a man younger than 35 in good health. The rearrangement links TRBV5-1 to TRBJ2-3; 8 bases align to TRBD1. Sequenced sample: naive T cells sorted from blood. CDR3 residues: CASSSGQGIGDTQYF. The CDR3 DNA reads as TGCGCCAGCAGCTCCGGACAGGGAATTGGAGATACGCAGTATTTT.